The present T cell receptor (beta chain) was sequenced within a study of T cells in Graves' hyperthyroidism and ophthalmopathy. This CDR3 spans 14 amino acids. Per the germline V gene, CDR1 is MNHEY and CDR2 is SVGEGT. Trimming stripped 8 bases from V and 4 bases from J, with 18 bases between. Amplified TCR beta CDR3 regions came from RNA transcripts. First-round RT-PCR targeting the TCR CDR3 was performed with the HTBI primer set. MiXCR, run by TCRdb on the multiplex PCR reads, gives a single entry per CDR3 protein. Among approximately 630,000 distinct CDR3 sequences, roughly 15% were seen once, and the ten largest hold less than 4.5%. This clonotype was recorded a few times.

This clonotype was obtained from a woman between 25 and 40 years old with Graves' hyperthyroidism. The sequencing input was blood. This chain joins TRBV6-2 or TRBV6-3 and TRBJ2-7; D is perhaps TRBD2 (6 bases). The DNA for the CDR3 is TGTGCCAGCTTAGATACGGGGGATTCTTACGAGCAGTACTTC. It translates to CASLDTGDSYEQYF.